The rows below give T cell receptor beta chains drawn from one sample of a study of T cell repertoires in aging, cancer and after chemotherapy. One entry per CDR3 protein results from TCRdb running MiXCR on the multiplex PCR reads. The sample holds 3,000 to 4,000 distinct CDR3 sequences, more than 30% seen once. The sequenced sample was blood. The receptors shown here come from a human donor in good health. CDR3s include the opening cysteine and the closing phenylalanine or tryptophan. Fields, in order: V gene, J gene, D gene, clone size, CDR3 protein, CDR3 DNA. The D gene is left open where the match is weak. Clone size is shown for a subset of rows, as once, few, many or a class of expanded clone.

TRBV12-3/TRBV12-4	TRBJ1-3	NA	NA	CASSLSRIYTGNTIYF	TGTGCCAGCAGTTTATCCAGAATCTACACCGGAAACACCATATATTTT
TRBV6-1	TRBJ1-2	TRBD1	NA	CASSTDRASYGYTF	TGTGCCAGCAGTACGGACAGGGCGTCCTATGGCTACACCTTC
TRBV5-6	TRBJ1-2	NA	NA	CASSLRTGKYGYTF	TGTGCCAGCAGCTTAAGAACAGGGAAGTATGGCTACACCTTC
TRBV11-3	TRBJ1-4	NA	NA	CASSLSGDEKLFF	TGTGCCAGCAGCTTGAGTGGGGATGAAAAACTGTTTTTT
TRBV11-3	TRBJ1-2	TRBD1	few	CASSRDRGLRGGYTF	TGTGCCAGCAGCCGCGACAGGGGCTTAAGAGGTGGCTACACCTTC
TRBV5-4	TRBJ2-5	NA	NA	CASSLDGRETQYF	TGTGCCAGCAGCTTGGACGGGAGAGAGACCCAGTACTTC
TRBV6-5	TRBJ1-6	NA	NA	CASSQPRVPLHF	TGTGCCAGCAGCCAGCCAAGGGTTCCCCTCCACTTT
TRBV30	TRBJ1-6	TRBD1	NA	CAWRTETGYSPLHF	TGTGCCTGGCGAACAGAGACAGGGTATTCACCCCTCCACTTT
TRBV27	TRBJ1-3	TRBD1	few	CASSPRTGTGNTIYF	TGTGCCAGCAGTCCAAGGACAGGGACTGGAAACACCATATATTTT
TRBV4-3	TRBJ2-7	NA	NA	CASSHTKESTYEQYF	TGCGCCAGCAGCCATACTAAGGAGTCGACCTACGAGCAGTACTTC
TRBV4-3	TRBJ2-1	NA	few	CASRHTGTDNEQFF	TGTGCCAGCAGGCATACCGGGACTGACAATGAGCAGTTCTTC
TRBV12-3/TRBV12-4	TRBJ1-1	NA	NA	CASSYIRGYNTEAFF	TGTGCCAGCAGTTACATTCGAGGTTACAACACTGAAGCTTTCTTT
TRBV11-3	TRBJ1-3	NA	NA	CASSLELMSGNTIYF	TGTGCCAGCAGCTTAGAGCTGATGTCCGGAAACACCATATATTTT
TRBV4-2	TRBJ2-1	NA	once	CASSQVAGQDYNEQFF	TGTGCCAGCAGCCAAGTAGCGGGACAGGACTACAATGAGCAGTTCTTC
TRBV19	TRBJ1-1	NA	NA	CASSIRTVGHTEAFF	TGTGCCAGTAGTATACGGACCGTAGGTCACACTGAAGCTTTCTTT
TRBV19	TRBJ2-4	NA	NA	CASSIHREEAKNIQYF	TGTGCCAGTAGTATCCACAGGGAGGAGGCCAAAAACATTCAGTACTTC
TRBV19	TRBJ2-7	NA	NA	CASSLWETGTYEQYF	TGTGCCAGTAGTCTTTGGGAGACAGGAACCTACGAGCAGTACTTC
TRBV29-1	TRBJ1-2	NA	NA	CSVGGGNYGYTF	TGCAGCGTTGGAGGTGGTAACTATGGCTACACCTTC
TRBV19	TRBJ1-5	NA	NA	CASSTLGLGTRPQHF	TGTGCCAGTAGTACGCTCGGGTTAGGGACTCGGCCCCAGCATTTT
TRBV5-6	TRBJ2-5	NA	NA	CASSPERGAQGWKTQYF	TGTGCCAGCAGCCCGGAGAGGGGGGCACAGGGGTGGAAGACCCAGTACTTC
TRBV15	TRBJ2-5	NA	NA	CATSRDVEAQYF	TGTGCCACCAGCAGAGATGTGGAGGCCCAGTACTTC
TRBV6-1	TRBJ2-1	TRBD1	NA	CAGAGQGYNEQFF	TGTGCCGGAGCCGGACAGGGATACAATGAGCAGTTCTTC
TRBV27	TRBJ1-2	NA	NA	CASRRTDREQAGYGYTF	TGTGCCAGCAGAAGAACCGACCGGGAACAGGCGGGGTATGGCTACACCTTC